A single sample is the source of the 23 T cell receptor beta chains below, sequenced in a study of patients and donors after allogeneic stem cell transplantation. TCRdb re-analysed the RT-PCR reads in MiXCR, keeping a single row per CDR3 protein. The profile covers approximately 60,000 distinct CDR3 sequences, with less than 15% appearing a single time and around 33% taken by the ten largest. The sample taken for sequencing was blood, either unsorted or a sorted T cell fraction (not recorded which). The receptors originated from a human donor who was either an allogeneic HSCT recipient or a stem cell or donor lymphocyte infusion donor (not recorded which). It is not recorded whose cells these are; they may come from a transplant donor.

The table lists this clonotype with a few counts. A read error may account for a junction end that differs from germline. Here the CDR3 reads CASSPPGQTFSYEQYF. Written as DNA, the CDR3 is TGTGCCAGCTCTCCACCGGGACAGACATTCTCCTACGAGCAGTACTTC. The chain couples TRBV18 to TRBJ2-7; TRBD1 aligns across 7 bases. The CDR3 contains 16 residues. The germline gives CDR1 KGHSH, CDR2 LQKENI. The whole variable domain, remainder taken from reference TRBV18 and TRBJ2-7, is NAGVMQNPRHLVRRRGQEARLRCSPMKGHSHVYWYRQLPEEGLKFMVYLQKENIIDESGMPKERFSAEFPKEGPSILRIQQVVRGDSAAYFCASSPPGQTFSYEQYFGPGTRLTVT.

This clonotype was counted at least ten times. The V call is TRBV5-1, the J call TRBJ1-5; the match to TRBD1 covers 7 bases. The CDR3 sequence is 15 residues long. Germline V gives CDR1 SGHRS, CDR2 YFSETQ. V shed 2 bases and J 4 bases; nucleotides not matched to a gene: 6. The CDR3 nucleotides are TGCGCCAGCAGCTTAGGGGGCGAGTGGAATCAGCCCCAGCATTTT. It translates to CASSLGGEWNQPQHF.

This chain connects TRBV5-6 to TRBJ2-3; perhaps TRBD1 as D (5 bases). CDR1 is SGHDT, CDR2 YYEEEE, per germline. V dropped 0 bases and J dropped 14 bases, with 19 bases sitting between them. This CDR3 region has 14 residues. The CDR3: CASSLVLVQGKRYF. CDR3 bases: TGTGCCAGCAGCTTGGTCTTGGTGCAGGGTAAACGGTATTTT.

The chain couples TRBV27 to TRBJ2-7, with a weak D call TRBD2 (5 bases). Trimming pared 0 bases from V and 0 bases from J, leaving 12 bases between. The germline V gene has CDR1 MNHEY and CDR2 SMNVEV (reference sequence). The CDR3 is 16 amino acids. The CDR3 DNA is TGTGCCAGCAGTTTATCGGGGAGTCTAGTCTCCTACGAGCAGTACTTC. This sequence encodes CASSLSGSLVSYEQYF.

This clonotype came up a few times. The chain carries TRBV12-5 and TRBJ2-5; a possible D gene is TRBD2 (6 bases). Deletions cut 2 bases from V and 1 base from J, with 20 bases between. The CDR3 sequence is 18 residues long. The germline CDR1 and CDR2 sequences are LGHNT and FRNRAP. CDR3 DNA sequence: TGTGCTAGTGGTTTGTCCACCGCTTACAGGACTACCCAAGAGACCCAGTACTTC. It encodes CASGLSTAYRTTQETQYF.

The rearrangement uses TRBV15 and TRBJ2-6; D remains unclear. This CDR3 spans 17 amino acids. V lost 2 bases and J lost 0, with 11 bases in between. Germline CDR1 reads LNHNV; CDR2 reads YYDKDF (reference sequence). This CDR3 reads CATSRHVWSSGANVLTF. For the CDR3, the DNA is TGTGCCACCAGCAGACACGTTTGGAGCTCTGGGGCCAACGTCCTGACTTTC.

This sequence joins TRBV11-2 and TRBJ2-3, with TRBD2 matching 7 bases. CDR1 is SGHAT, CDR2 FQNNGV, per germline. V was clipped by 5 bases and J by 4 bases; unmatched bases: 9. This CDR3 has 15 residues. For the CDR3, the DNA is TGTGCCAGCAGCCTGAGTTGGGAGGGCCCAGATACGCAGTATTTT. Its translation is CASSLSWEGPDTQYF.

This clonotype was counted many times. The J gene is TRBJ2-1, the V gene TRBV7-4, with D unclear. CDR3 length: 17 amino acids. V gave up 2 bases and J gave up 1 base, with 15 bases separating them. The germline V gene has CDR1 SGHVT and CDR2 SQSDAQ. The CDR3 nucleotides read TGTGCCAGCAGCTTACGTGACCGCCATCATTCCTACAATGAGCAGTTCTTC. Translating gives CASSLRDRHHSYNEQFF.

This clonotype has only a few counts. This chain links TRBV7-6 with TRBJ2-1, with 10 bases identical to TRBD1. Germline CDR1 and CDR2: SGHVS and FNYEAQ. The CDR3 extends over 17 amino acids. The V gene end was trimmed by 0 bases and the J gene end by 5 bases; junction bases not matched to a gene: 7. CDR3 protein: CASSLALGQGNHNEQFF. In DNA form, the CDR3 reads TGTGCCAGCAGCTTAGCGTTGGGACAGGGGAACCACAATGAGCAGTTCTTC.

This clonotype was seen a few times. The rearrangement joins TRBV20-1 to TRBJ2-2, with D hard to call. This CDR3 has 16 amino acids. CDR1 is DFQATT, CDR2 SNEGSKA, per germline (reference sequence). V lost 6 bases and J 3 bases, leaving 20 bases between the germline ends. The CDR3 protein is CSAHPVGYPYTGELFF. CDR3 in DNA: TGCAGTGCACATCCGGTGGGGTACCCTTACACCGGGGAGCTGTTTTTT.

This clonotype came up many times. The rearrangement uses TRBV5-4 and TRBJ2-5; tentatively, D is TRBD2 (5 bases). The V and J ends lost 2 bases and 2 bases respectively, with 10 bases between them. The CDR3 has 14 amino acids. Germline CDR1 reads SGHNT; CDR2 reads YYREEE (reference sequence). The CDR3 region is CASSLTLVQETQYF. The CDR3 DNA is TGTGCCAGCAGCTTAACACTAGTTCAAGAGACCCAGTACTTC.

At least ten counts were recorded for this clonotype. The J gene is TRBJ1-1, the V gene TRBV11-3, with a tentative D call TRBD1 (5 bases). Germline V gene data show CDR1 as SGHNT and CDR2 as YENEEA. The CDR3 sequence is 16 residues long. Trimming removed 1 base from V and 3 bases from J, with 15 bases in between. As DNA, the CDR3 is TGTGCCAGCAGCTTAGGTATTCAGGGATGGGACACTGAAGCTTTCTTT. It translates to CASSLGIQGWDTEAFF. Variable domain in full (rest from reference TRBV11-3 and TRBJ1-1): EAGVVQSPRYKIIEKKQPVAFWCNPISGHNTLYWYLQNLGQGPELLIRYENEEAVDDSQLPKDRFSAERLKGVDSTLKIQPAELGDSAVYLCASSLGIQGWDTEAFFGQGTRLTVV.

This clonotype showed up many times. The V call is TRBV27, the J call TRBJ1-2; possibly TRBD1 for D (6 bases). Germline V gene lookup returns CDR1 MNHEY and CDR2 SMNVEV (reference sequence). The length of the CDR3 is 14 residues. V was clipped by 6 bases and J by 0 bases, with 11 bases between them. The CDR3 sequence: CASRGGGSNYGYTF. In nucleotides, the CDR3 is TGTGCCAGCAGAGGAGGGGGGTCTAACTATGGCTACACCTTC.

Remarks on this clonotype: The junction and the germline gene differ at one end; a read error may be behind it. The V gene is TRBV20-1, the J gene TRBJ2-2; D may be TRBD1 or TRBD2 (6 bases each). CDR1 is DFQATT, CDR2 SNEGSKA, per germline (reference sequence). The CDR3 spans 14 residues. CDR3 protein: CSARGGSRTGELFF. The CDR3, as DNA: TGCAGTGCCAGAGGGGGGAGCAGAACCGGGGAGCTGTTTTTT.

This clonotype was recorded a few times. The V gene is TRBV6-6, the J gene TRBJ2-7; 8 bases are shared with TRBD2. Germline loops: CDR1 MNHNY, CDR2 SVGAGI (reference sequence). Trimming cost V 7 bases and J 1 base; bases outside gene matches: 9. The CDR3 extends over 15 amino acids. CDR3 in DNA: TGTGCCAGCACGTATCTCGGGAGGGATTCCTACGAGCAGTACTTC. Translating it yields CASTYLGRDSYEQYF.

This sequence joins TRBV5-6 and TRBJ2-7, with 7 bases matching TRBD1. The V and J ends lost 2 bases and 5 bases, in that order; junction bases with no gene match: 7. The CDR3 covers 14 residues. Looked up from germline, CDR1 is SGHDT and CDR2 is YYEEEE. CDR3 sequence (DNA): TGTGCCAGCAGCTTTCGTGACAGGGTTGACGAGCAGTACTTC. Its translation: CASSFRDRVDEQYF.

The V and J genes are TRBV28 and TRBJ2-7; 7 bases fit TRBD1. This CDR3 has 14 residues. The junction had 3 bases not matched to a gene; V was cut back by 4 bases and J by 0 bases. CDR1 MDHEN and CDR2 SYDVKM come from the germline V gene. The CDR3 sequence: CASSYRGPSYEQYF. The DNA for the CDR3 is TGTGCCAGCAGTTACAGGGGACCCTCCTACGAGCAGTACTTC.

This clonotype was detected many times. The chain carries TRBV6-5 and TRBJ1-2, with 7 positions matching TRBD1. The length of the CDR3 is 15 residues. After removal of 5 bases from V and 4 bases from J, the junction contained 10 bases not matched to a gene. Germline assignment: CDR1 MNHEY and CDR2 SVGAGI. In DNA form, the CDR3 reads TGTGCCAGCAGTAGCCGGGACAGCAGACTCTATGGCTACACCTTC. Protein product: CASSSRDSRLYGYTF.

The chain joins TRBV27 to TRBJ1-2, with 9 bases aligning to TRBD1. V shed 4 bases and J 4 bases; nucleotides not matched to a gene: 4. This CDR3 region has 14 residues. Germline V lookup: CDR1 MNHEY, CDR2 SMNVEV (reference sequence). DNA of the CDR3: TGTGCCAGCAGTTGGGACAGGGCGGGCTATGGCTACACCTTC. Translating gives CASSWDRAGYGYTF.

This clonotype appeared a few times. The chain recombines TRBV4-1 with TRBJ2-3; 12 bases map to TRBD2. Per the germline V gene, CDR1 is MGHRA and CDR2 is YSYEKL. This CDR3 region has 20 residues. V shed 0 bases and J 6 bases; nucleotides not matched to a gene: 16. The CDR3 DNA sequence: TGCGCCAGCAGCCAAGAGTCCCCTAGCGGGAGGGCCAGATTCATGGATACGCAGTATTTT. This sequence encodes CASSQESPSGRARFMDTQYF.

The V gene is TRBV12-3 or TRBV12-4, the J gene TRBJ2-7; D tentatively fits TRBD1 or TRBD2 (5 bases each). The CDR3 extends over 15 amino acids. Trimming cost V 2 bases and J 0 bases, with 11 bases left between them. This CDR3 reads CASSLTGLFSYEQYF. CDR3 nucleotides: TGTGCCAGCAGTTTAACAGGACTTTTCTCCTACGAGCAGTACTTC.

The rearrangement links TRBV6-5 to TRBJ2-1; D may be TRBD1 (5 bases). Germline assignment: CDR1 MNHEY and CDR2 SVGAGI. Trimming took 7 bases from V and 6 from J, leaving 16 bases between them. The CDR3 consists of 14 residues. The CDR3 nucleotides are TGTGCCAGCATTGGGTGGGGCCCCGGCAATGAGCAGTTCTTC. Residues: CASIGWGPGNEQFF.

The chain employs TRBV6-2 or TRBV6-3 and TRBJ2-1, with 7 bases lining up with TRBD1. The CDR3 is 15 residues long. In germline, CDR1 is MNHEY, CDR2 SVGEGT. V gave up 6 bases and J gave up 7 bases; unmatched junction bases: 12. The CDR3 DNA reads as TGTGCCAGCAGGAACCGGGACAGTAATTGGAATGAGCAGTTCTTC. This sequence encodes CASRNRDSNWNEQFF.